This T cell receptor beta chain is drawn from a study of T-cell memory formation after mild COVID-19 (dated by TCRdb to the early 2020s). The study in broad terms: Most TCR sequence clusters were specific to one of the two donors. Two young, previously healthy adult volunteers, one female and one male, were included in the cohort. In a couple of donors, T-cell clones that expanded and contracted after mild COVID-19 were tracked by sequencing TCRalpha and TCRbeta repertoires over time. Study-level results and caveats: The second-wave clones that peaked on day 37 were not confirmed to be SARS-CoV-2 specific. Contracting CD4+ clones appeared mostly in the CM and EM memory subsets, whereas CD8+ clones were enriched in EMRA. Balanced CD4/CD8 phenotypes were observed for clones contracting from day 15 to 85, whereas a bias towards CD4+ was observed for a second wave of clones expanding from day 15 to 37. The study included only a couple of mild cases, and larger cohorts that include severe cases with pre-infection samples were judged to be necessary. Some responding clones were detected in pre-infection memory, suggesting pre-existing cross-reactive memory T cells joined the SARS-CoV-2 response.

The CDR3 has 17 amino acids, counting the end cysteine and phenylalanine. Only CDR3 DNA is held: 51 bases, read in frame from base 1. The germline V and J ends show losses of 5 bases and 3 bases respectively, and no gene match explains 12 bases of the junction. About this clonotype: Its antigen is unknown. Base qualities are not at hand, and no much larger clone is one base apart.

The reads were generated on an Illumina NovaSeq 6000. TCRalpha and TCRbeta cDNA libraries were built by 5'RACE with constant-segment primers, adding sample barcodes and unique molecular identifiers. RNA was extracted from every sample with Trizol reagent. Library amplification was performed in two PCR steps, and a second sample barcode and Illumina TruSeq adapters were introduced in the second step. Sequencing of the libraries was done on an Illumina NovaSeq, producing 2 x 150 bp paired-end reads. In the original analysis: Reads were demultiplexed and collapsed into UMI-guided consensus sequences with migec v1.2.7. Using mixcr v2.1.11, UMI consensuses were aligned to TRA and TRB V and J templates and then assembled into clonotypes. A clonotype was counted as expanded or contracted only when both edgeR and NoisET called the clonotype significant, with the noise models trained on biological replicates. For edgeR calls, the thresholds were a false discovery rate-adjusted p below 0.01 and a log2 fold-change of 1. As an exploratory analysis of dynamics, max-normalized trajectories of the 1000 most abundant clonotypes were examined by PCA with hierarchical clustering. Separately sequenced CD4+ and CD8+ repertoires were used to assign the CD4 or CD8 phenotype of responding clones. TCRdb's own reprocessing of the public reads used fastp at Q25 and MiXCR and kept productive beta chains. Merged by CDR3 protein, the rows form single entries marked with the most common genes and DNA. These V and J calls derive from TCRdb rather than the authors' analysis. Recorded for this sample are some 210,000 distinct CDR3 sequences; around 27% of them occurred a single time. Of the sample, about an eighth falls within the top ten clones.

Ficoll-Paque density gradient centrifugation was the method used to isolate PBMCs. The chain links TRBV12-3 or TRBV12-4 with TRBJ2-1; 8 central bases correspond to TRBD2. This TCR came from an adult woman who had mild COVID-19 (a few samples of this study predate the infection). The sample titles of this study are shuffled in the database, so cell type and time point are left out; the donor was told from shared clones. The sequenced sample was PBMCs or a T cell subset sorted from them (not recorded which). The CDR3 reads CASSLSSLAGYYNEQFF. The DNA sequence follows: TGTGCCAGCAGTCTGTCATCTCTAGCGGGTTACTACAATGAGCAGTTCTTC.